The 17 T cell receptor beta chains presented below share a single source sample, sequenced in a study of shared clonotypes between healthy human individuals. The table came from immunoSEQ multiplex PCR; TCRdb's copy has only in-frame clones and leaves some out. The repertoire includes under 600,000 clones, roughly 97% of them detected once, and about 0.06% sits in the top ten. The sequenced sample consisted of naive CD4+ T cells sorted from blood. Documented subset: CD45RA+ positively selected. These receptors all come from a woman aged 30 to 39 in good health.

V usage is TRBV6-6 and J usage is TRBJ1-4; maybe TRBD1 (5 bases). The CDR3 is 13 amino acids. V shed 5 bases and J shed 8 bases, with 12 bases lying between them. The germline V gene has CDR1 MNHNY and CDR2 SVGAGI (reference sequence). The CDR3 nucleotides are TGTGCCAGCAGTGGGGGAGCCCGAGAAAAACTGTTTTTT. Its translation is CASSGGAREKLFF.

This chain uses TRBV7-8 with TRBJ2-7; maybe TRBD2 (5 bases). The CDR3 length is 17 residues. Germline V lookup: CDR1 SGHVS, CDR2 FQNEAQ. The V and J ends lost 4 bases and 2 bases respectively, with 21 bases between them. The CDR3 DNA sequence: TGTGCCAGCAGCTCAGACCGACAACTAGTCGCCCCCTACGAGCAGTACTTC. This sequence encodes CASSSDRQLVAPYEQYF.

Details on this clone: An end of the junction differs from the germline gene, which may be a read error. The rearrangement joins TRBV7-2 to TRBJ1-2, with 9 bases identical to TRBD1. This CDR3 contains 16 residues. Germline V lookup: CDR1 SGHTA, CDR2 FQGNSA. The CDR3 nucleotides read TGTGCCAGCAGCGCTCAGTGGGGACAGGGCGGTATTAGTAGGGTCTTC. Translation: CASSAQWGQGGISRVF.

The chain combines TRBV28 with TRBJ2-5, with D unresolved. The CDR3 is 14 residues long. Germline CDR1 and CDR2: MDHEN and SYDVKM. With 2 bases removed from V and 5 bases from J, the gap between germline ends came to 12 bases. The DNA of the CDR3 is TGTGCCAGCAGTTTACAAGCAATACCGGAGACCCAGTACTTC. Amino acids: CASSLQAIPETQYF. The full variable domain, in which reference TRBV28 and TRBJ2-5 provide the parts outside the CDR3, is DVKVTQSSRYLVKRTGEKVFLECVQDMDHENMFWYRQDPGLGLRLIYFSYDVKMKEKGDIPEGYSVSREKKERFSLILESASTNQTSMYLCASSLQAIPETQYFGPGTRLLVL.

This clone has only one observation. The DNA for the CDR3 is TGTGCCAGCAGTTTACCCCCCTGGACTAGCGGGAACGAGCAGTACTTC. Translated, it gives CASSLPPWTSGNEQYF. The rearrangement uses TRBV28 and TRBJ2-7; TRBD2 aligns across 12 bases. J was trimmed by 5 bases and V by 2 bases; bases with no gene match: 7. The CDR3 has 16 residues. Germline CDR1 and CDR2: MDHEN and SYDVKM.

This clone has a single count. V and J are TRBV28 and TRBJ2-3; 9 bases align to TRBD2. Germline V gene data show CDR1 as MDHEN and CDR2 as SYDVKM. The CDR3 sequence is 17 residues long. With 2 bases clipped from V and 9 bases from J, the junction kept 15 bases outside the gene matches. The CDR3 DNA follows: TGTGCCAGCAGTTTAGGGCGGAGCGGGGGGTCGCAGGGCACGCAGTATTTT. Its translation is CASSLGRSGGSQGTQYF.

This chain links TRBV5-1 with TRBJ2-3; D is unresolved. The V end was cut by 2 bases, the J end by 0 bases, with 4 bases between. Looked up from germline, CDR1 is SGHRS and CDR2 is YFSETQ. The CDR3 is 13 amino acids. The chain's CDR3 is CASSLSSTDTQYF. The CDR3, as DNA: TGCGCCAGCAGCTTATCTAGCACAGATACGCAGTATTTT.

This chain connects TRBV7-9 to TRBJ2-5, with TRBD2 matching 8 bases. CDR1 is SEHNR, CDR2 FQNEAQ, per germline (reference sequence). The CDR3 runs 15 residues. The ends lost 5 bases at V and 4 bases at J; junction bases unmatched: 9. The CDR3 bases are TGTGCCAGCAGCCCCCCCCTCCGGGGGGGAGAGACCCAGTACTTC. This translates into CASSPPLRGGETQYF.

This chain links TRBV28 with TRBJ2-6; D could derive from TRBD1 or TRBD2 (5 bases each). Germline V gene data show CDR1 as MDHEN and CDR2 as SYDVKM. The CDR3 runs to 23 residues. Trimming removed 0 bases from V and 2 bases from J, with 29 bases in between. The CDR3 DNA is TGTGCCAGCAGTTTATGGCAGGGTATTGACTTGGGGGAGAATGGGCCTGGGGCCAACGTCCTGACTTTC. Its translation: CASSLWQGIDLGENGPGANVLTF.

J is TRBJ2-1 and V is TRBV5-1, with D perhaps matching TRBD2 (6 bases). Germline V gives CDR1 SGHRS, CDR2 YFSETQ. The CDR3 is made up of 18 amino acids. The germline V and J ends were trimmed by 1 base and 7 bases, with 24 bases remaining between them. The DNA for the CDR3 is TGCGCCAGCAGCTTGAATCCGTCGGGGACGGGAGCAGGGAATGAGCAGTTCTTC. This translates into CASSLNPSGTGAGNEQFF.

The CDR3 loop reads CASSLGDRAISSTDTQYF. The CDR3 DNA reads as TGTGCCAGCAGCCTGGGGGACAGGGCTATCTCTAGCACAGATACGCAGTATTTT. The chain links TRBV11-3 to TRBJ2-3, with TRBD1 matching over 9 bases. V lost 5 bases, J lost 0 bases, and 12 bases stayed unmatched. Germline assignment: CDR1 SGHNT and CDR2 YENEEA. The CDR3 has 18 residues.

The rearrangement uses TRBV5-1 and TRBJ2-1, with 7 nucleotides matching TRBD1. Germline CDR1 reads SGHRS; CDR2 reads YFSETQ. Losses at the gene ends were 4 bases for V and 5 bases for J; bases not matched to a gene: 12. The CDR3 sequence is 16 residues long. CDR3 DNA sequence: TGCGCCAGCAGCACGACAAGACAGGGTTTCCACAATGAGCAGTTCTTC. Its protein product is CASSTTRQGFHNEQFF. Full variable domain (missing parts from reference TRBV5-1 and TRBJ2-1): KAGVTQTPRYLIKTRGQQVTLSCSPISGHRSVSWYQQTPGQGLQFLFEYFSETQRNKGNFPGRFSGRQFSNSRSEMNVSTLELGDSALYLCASSTTRQGFHNEQFFGPGTRLTVL.

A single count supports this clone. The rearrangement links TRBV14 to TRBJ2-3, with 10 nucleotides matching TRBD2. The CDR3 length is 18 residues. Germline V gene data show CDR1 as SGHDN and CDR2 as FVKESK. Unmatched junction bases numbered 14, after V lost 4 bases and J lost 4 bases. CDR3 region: CASSPWASGSLPPDTQYF. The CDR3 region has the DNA TGTGCCAGCAGCCCTTGGGCTAGCGGGAGCCTCCCGCCAGATACGCAGTATTTT.

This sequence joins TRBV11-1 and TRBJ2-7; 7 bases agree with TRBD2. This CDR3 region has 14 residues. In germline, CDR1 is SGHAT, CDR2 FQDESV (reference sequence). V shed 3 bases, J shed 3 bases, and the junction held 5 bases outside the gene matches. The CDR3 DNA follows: TGTGCCAGCAGCTTCGCTGGCGGGAGCTACGAGCAGTACTTC. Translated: CASSFAGGSYEQYF.

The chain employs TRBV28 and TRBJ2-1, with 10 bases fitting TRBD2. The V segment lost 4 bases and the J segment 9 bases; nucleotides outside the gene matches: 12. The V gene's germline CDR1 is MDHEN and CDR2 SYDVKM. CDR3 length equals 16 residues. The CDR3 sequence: CASSYSSGSPGGEQFF. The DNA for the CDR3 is TGTGCCAGCAGTTACTCTAGCGGGAGTCCCGGGGGTGAGCAGTTCTTC.

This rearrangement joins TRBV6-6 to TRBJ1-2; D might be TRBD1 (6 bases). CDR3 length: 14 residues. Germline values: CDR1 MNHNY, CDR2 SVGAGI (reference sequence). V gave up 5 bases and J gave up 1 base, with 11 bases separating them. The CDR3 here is CASSTGGLNYGYTF. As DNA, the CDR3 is TGTGCCAGCAGTACGGGGGGCCTTAACTATGGCTACACCTTC.

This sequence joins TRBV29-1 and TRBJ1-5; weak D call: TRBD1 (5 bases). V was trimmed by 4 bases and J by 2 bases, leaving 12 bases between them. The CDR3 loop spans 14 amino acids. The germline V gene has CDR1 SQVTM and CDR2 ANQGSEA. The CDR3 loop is CSVVQGAGNQPQHF. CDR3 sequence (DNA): TGCAGCGTTGTTCAGGGAGCAGGCAATCAGCCCCAGCATTTT.